The present entry profiles one T cell receptor beta chain with its context. The sample is drawn from a study of blood T cell repertoires in COVID-19. About the research overall: Sites across the United States, Italy and Spain contributed samples from acute and convalescent COVID-19. In each case, the material was cDNA or gDNA derived from T cells, B-cell-depleted T cells, or PBMCs.

Repertoires were generated with immunoSEQ multiplex PCR, while TCRdb's copy carries only in-frame clones and drops some. The table records just over 150,000 clones, 70% to 85% of them present only once. This CDR3 has 13 residues. V lost 7 bases and J lost 5; bases outside the gene matches: 7. CDR1 and CDR2 (germline): SQVTM, ANQGSEA. This chain links TRBV29-1 with TRBJ2-1, with TRBD2 identical over 8 bases. This receptor was obtained from a woman aged 40 to 49 with COVID-19, enrolled during active disease. Sequencing used peripheral blood. CDR3 protein: CSGVPLADNEQFF. The DNA for the CDR3 is TGCAGCGGCGTGCCACTAGCGGACAATGAGCAGTTCTTC.